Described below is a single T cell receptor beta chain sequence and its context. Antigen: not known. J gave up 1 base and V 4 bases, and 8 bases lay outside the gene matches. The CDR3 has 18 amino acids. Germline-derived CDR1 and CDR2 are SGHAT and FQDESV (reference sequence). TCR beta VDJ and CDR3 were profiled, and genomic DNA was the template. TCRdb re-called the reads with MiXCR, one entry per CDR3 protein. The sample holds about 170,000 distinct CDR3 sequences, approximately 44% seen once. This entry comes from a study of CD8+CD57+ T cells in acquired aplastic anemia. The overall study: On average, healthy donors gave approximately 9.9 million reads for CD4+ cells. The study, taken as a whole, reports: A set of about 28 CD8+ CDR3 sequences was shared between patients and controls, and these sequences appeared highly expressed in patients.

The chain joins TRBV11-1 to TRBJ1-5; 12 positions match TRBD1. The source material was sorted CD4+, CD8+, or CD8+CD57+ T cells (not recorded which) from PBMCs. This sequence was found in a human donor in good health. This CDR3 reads CASSSGTGGMVSNQPQHF. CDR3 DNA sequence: TGTGCCAGCAGCTCCGGGACAGGGGGCATGGTGAGCAATCAGCCCCAGCATTTT.